These T cell receptor beta chains were read from a single sample in a study of blood T cell repertoires in COVID-19. Libraries were prepared by immunoSEQ multiplex PCR; TCRdb keeps only in-frame clonotypes and omits some of them. Of under 450,000 clones in the sample, around 88% were seen once. Sequencing input: peripheral blood. These receptors all come from a woman aged 55 to 70 with COVID-19, enrolled during active disease. The CDR3 runs from the conserved cysteine through the conserved F or W. The order of the fields is D gene, V gene, CDR3 length, clone size, J gene, CDR3 protein, CDR3 DNA. D genes are given only for firm matches. Expanded clones get a size class; other rows say once, few or many, or leave the size out.

D: .
V: TRBV6-6
length: 16
size: .
J: TRBJ1-2
CDR3: CASNNPRAGANYGYTF
DNA: TGTGCCAGCAACAACCCCAGGGCGGGAGCTAACTATGGCTACACCTTC

D: TRBD1
V: TRBV4-1
length: 15
size: .
J: TRBJ1-6
CDR3: CASSQNRDRDSPLHF
DNA: TGCGCCAGCAGCCAAAATCGGGACAGGGATTCACCCCTCCACTTT

D: .
V: TRBV29-1
length: 15
size: .
J: TRBJ2-3
CDR3: CSVEGVGGSTDTQYF
DNA: TGCAGCGTTGAAGGGGTGGGGGGAAGCACAGATACGCAGTATTTT

D: .
V: TRBV10-3
length: 14
size: .
J: TRBJ1-6
CDR3: CAIRTDSDNSPLHF
DNA: TGTGCCATCAGGACGGACAGTGATAATTCACCCCTCCACTTT

D: .
V: TRBV7-2
length: 17
size: .
J: TRBJ1-1
CDR3: CASSPDRSGNRNTEAFF
DNA: TGTGCCAGCAGCCCGGATCGGTCGGGTAATCGGAACACTGAAGCTTTCTTT

D: .
V: TRBV11-1
length: 14
size: .
J: TRBJ2-7
CDR3: CASSIDRSSYEQYF
DNA: TGTGCCAGCAGCATAGACAGGAGCTCCTACGAGCAGTACTTC

D: TRBD1
V: TRBV19
length: 15
size: .
J: TRBJ2-7
CDR3: CASSRYRQGGYEQYF
DNA: TGTGCCAGTAGCCGATATCGACAGGGTGGATACGAGCAGTACTTC

D: .
V: TRBV5-4
length: 13
size: .
J: TRBJ2-3
CDR3: CASSGGPGTTQYF
DNA: TGTGCCAGCAGCGGGGGCCCCGGGACTACCCAGTATTTT

D: .
V: TRBV7-9
length: 15
size: once
J: TRBJ1-4
CDR3: CASSPRQSYNEKLFF
DNA: TGTGCCAGCAGCCCTAGACAGTCCTATAATGAAAAACTGTTTTTT

D: TRBD1
V: TRBV6-5
length: 12
size: .
J: TRBJ1-6
CDR3: CASSWTGQGLHF
DNA: TGTGCCAGCAGTTGGACAGGGCAAGGCCTCCACTTT

D: .
V: TRBV18
length: 15
size: .
J: TRBJ1-5
CDR3: CASSPSTDSNQPQHF
DNA: TGTGCCAGCTCACCATCGACAGATAGCAATCAGCCCCAGCATTTT

D: .
V: TRBV9
length: 14
size: .
J: TRBJ1-3
CDR3: CASSVSGSGNTIYF
DNA: TGTGCCAGCAGCGTATCAGGGTCTGGAAACACCATATATTTT

D: TRBD2
V: TRBV7-2
length: 16
size: .
J: TRBJ2-5
CDR3: CASSLPGTTHQETQYF
DNA: TGTGCCAGCAGCCTCCCCGGGACTACCCACCAAGAGACCCAGTACTTC

D: .
V: TRBV10-3
length: 12
size: .
J: TRBJ1-5
CDR3: CATQGSNQPQHF
DNA: TGTGCCACCCAGGGAAGCAATCAGCCCCAGCATTTT

D: .
V: TRBV2
length: 14
size: .
J: TRBJ2-1
CDR3: CASKGGGIHNEQFF
DNA: TGTGCCAGCAAGGGCGGAGGGATCCACAATGAGCAGTTCTTC

D: .
V: TRBV12-5
length: 12
size: .
J: TRBJ1-1
CDR3: CASEGEYTEAFF
DNA: TGTGCTAGTGAGGGGGAGTACACTGAAGCTTTCTTT